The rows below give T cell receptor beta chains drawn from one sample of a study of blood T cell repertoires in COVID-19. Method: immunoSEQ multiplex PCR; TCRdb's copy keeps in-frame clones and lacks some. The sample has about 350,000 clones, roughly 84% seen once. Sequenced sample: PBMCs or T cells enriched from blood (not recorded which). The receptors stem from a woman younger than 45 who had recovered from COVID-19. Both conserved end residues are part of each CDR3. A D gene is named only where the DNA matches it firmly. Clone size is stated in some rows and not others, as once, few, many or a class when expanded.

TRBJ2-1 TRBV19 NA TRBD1 TGTGCCAGTAGTATGGTGGACAGGGGGCCCTACAATGAGCAGTTCTTC CASSMVDRGPYNEQFF
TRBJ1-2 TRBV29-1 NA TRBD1 TGCAGCGTTGTAGAAGCTGGGACAGGGAACGACTATGGCTACACCTTC CSVVEAGTGNDYGYTF
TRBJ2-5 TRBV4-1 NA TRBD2 TGCGCCAGCAGCCAAGGAGGAGGCGGGGGGGCAGAGACCCAGTACTTC CASSQGGGGGAETQYF
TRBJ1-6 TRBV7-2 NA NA TGTGCCAGTAGGGACAACTATAATTCACCCCTCCACTTT CASRDNYNSPLHF
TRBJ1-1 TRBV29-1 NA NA TGCAGCGCTGTCCGGGGGGCCAACACTGAAGCTTTCTTT CSAVRGANTEAFF
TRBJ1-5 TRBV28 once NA TGTGCCAGCAGTGATTCAGTGACAAATCAGCCCCAGCATTTT CASSDSVTNQPQHF
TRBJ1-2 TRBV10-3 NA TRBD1 TGTGCCATCAGAGCGGGACAGGGGATCTATGGCTACACCTTC CAIRAGQGIYGYTF
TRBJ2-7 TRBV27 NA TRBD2 TGTGCCAGCAGAAGGACTAGCGGGGGATCCTACGAGCAGTACTTC CASRRTSGGSYEQYF
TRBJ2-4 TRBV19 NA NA TGTGCCAGTAGTATAGATCTGTCCGGGATGAGAGCCAAAAACATTCAGTACTTC CASSIDLSGMRAKNIQYF
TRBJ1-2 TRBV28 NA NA TGTGCCAGCAGTTTAATAGACTATGGCTACACCTTC CASSLIDYGYTF
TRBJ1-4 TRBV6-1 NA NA TGTGCCAGCAGTGACGTCAGGTTTAATGAAAAACTGTTTTTT CASSDVRFNEKLFF
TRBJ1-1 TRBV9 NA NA TGTGCCAGCAGCCTATCCCGGGCGGACCGAGGAGGCACTGAAGCTTTCTTT CASSLSRADRGGTEAFF
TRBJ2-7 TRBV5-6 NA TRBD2 TGTGCCAGCAGCCCGCCCCCGGGGGGGAACTACGAGCAGTACTTC CASSPPPGGNYEQYF
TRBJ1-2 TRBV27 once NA TGTGCCAGCAGTTTACCGGGTTATGGCTACACCTTC CASSLPGYGYTF